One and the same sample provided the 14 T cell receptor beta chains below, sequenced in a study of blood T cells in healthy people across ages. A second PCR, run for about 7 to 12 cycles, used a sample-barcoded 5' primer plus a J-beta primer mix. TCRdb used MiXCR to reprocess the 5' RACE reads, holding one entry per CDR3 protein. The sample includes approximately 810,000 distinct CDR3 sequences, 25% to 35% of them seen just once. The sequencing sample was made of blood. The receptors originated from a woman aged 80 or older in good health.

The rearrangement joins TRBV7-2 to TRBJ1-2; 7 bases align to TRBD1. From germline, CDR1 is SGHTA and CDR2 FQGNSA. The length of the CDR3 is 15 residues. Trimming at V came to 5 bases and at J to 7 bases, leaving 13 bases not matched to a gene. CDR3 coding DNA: TGTGCCAGCAGCCTCGGAAGGCAGGGGGTTGGTGGCTACACCTTC. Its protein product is CASSLGRQGVGGYTF.

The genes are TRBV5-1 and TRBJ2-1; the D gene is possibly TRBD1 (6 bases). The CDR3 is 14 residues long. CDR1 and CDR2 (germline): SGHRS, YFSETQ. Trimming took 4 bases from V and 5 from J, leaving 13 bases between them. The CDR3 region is CASSRTDANNEQFF. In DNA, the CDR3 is TGCGCCAGCAGCCGGACAGACGCAAACAATGAGCAGTTCTTC.

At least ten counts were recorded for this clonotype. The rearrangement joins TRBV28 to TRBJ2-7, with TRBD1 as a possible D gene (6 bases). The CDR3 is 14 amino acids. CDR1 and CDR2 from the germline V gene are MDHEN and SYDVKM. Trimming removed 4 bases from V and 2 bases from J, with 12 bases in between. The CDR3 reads CASSSPHRAYEQYF. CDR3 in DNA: TGTGCCAGCAGTTCCCCTCACAGGGCCTACGAGCAGTACTTC. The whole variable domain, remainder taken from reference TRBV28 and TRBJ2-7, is DVKVTQSSRYLVKRTGEKVFLECVQDMDHENMFWYRQDPGLGLRLIYFSYDVKMKEKGDIPEGYSVSREKKERFSLILESASTNQTSMYLCASSSPHRAYEQYFGPGTRLTVT.

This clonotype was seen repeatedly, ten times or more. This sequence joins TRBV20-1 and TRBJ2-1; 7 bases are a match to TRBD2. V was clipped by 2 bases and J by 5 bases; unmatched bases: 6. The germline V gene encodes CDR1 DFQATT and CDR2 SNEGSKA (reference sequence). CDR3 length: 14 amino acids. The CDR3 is CSARPMGRDNEQFF. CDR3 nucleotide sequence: TGCAGTGCTAGACCAATGGGGAGGGACAATGAGCAGTTCTTC.

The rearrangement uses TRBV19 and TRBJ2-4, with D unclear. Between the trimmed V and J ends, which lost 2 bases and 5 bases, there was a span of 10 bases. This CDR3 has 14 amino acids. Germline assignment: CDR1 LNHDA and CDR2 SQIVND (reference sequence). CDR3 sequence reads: CASSIIGPENIQYF. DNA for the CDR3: TGTGCCAGTAGTATAATCGGGCCGGAAAACATTCAGTACTTC. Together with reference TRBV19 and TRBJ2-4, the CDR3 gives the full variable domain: DGGITQSPKYLFRKEGQNVTLSCEQNLNHDAMYWYRQDPGQGLRLIYYSQIVNDFQKGDIAEGYSVSREKKESFPLTVTSAQKNPTAFYLCASSIIGPENIQYFGAGTRLSVL.

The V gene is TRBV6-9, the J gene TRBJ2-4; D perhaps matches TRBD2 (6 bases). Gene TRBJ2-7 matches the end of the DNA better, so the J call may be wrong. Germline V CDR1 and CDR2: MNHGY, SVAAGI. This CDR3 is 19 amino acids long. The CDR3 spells CASSYSPGDKATKYYEQYF. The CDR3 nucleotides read TGTGCCAGCAGTTATTCGCCGGGAGATAAAGCAACTAAATACTACGAGCAGTACTTC.

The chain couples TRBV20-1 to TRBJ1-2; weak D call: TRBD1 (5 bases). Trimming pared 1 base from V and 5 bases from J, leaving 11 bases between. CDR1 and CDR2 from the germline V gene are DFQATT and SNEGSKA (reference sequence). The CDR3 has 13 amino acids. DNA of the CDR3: TGCAGTGCTAGAGGCCCCGGGGGATATGGCTACACCTTC. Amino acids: CSARGPGGYGYTF.

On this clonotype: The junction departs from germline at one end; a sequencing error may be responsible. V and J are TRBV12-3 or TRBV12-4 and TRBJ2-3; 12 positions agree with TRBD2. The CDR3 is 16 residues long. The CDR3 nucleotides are TGTGCCAGCAGGCCTTCACTAGCGGGGGGTGCAGATACGGAGTATTTT. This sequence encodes CASRPSLAGGADTEYF.

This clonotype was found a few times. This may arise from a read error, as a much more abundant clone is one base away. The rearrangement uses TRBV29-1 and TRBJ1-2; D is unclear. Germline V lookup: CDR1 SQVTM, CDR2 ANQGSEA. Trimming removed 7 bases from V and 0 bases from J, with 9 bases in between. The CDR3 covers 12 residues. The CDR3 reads CSGSVSNYGYTF. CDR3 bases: TGCAGCGGAAGCGTATCTAACTATGGCTACACCTTC. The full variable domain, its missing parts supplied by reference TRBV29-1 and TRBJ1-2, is SAVISQKPSRDICQRGTSLTIQCQVDSQVTMMFWYRQQPGQSLTLIATANQGSEATYESGFVIDKFPISRPNLTFSTLTVSNMSPEDSSIYLCSGSVSNYGYTFGSGTRLTVV.

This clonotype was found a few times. CDR3 sequence: CASNGGWTEQFF. The CDR3 DNA sequence: TGTGCCAGCAACGGGGGGTGGACTGAGCAGTTCTTC. This chain uses TRBV6-2 or TRBV6-3 with TRBJ2-1, with 7 bases identical to TRBD2. The CDR3 covers 12 residues. The J segment lost 9 bases and the V segment lost 7 bases, leaving 6 bases of the junction unmatched. Germline V CDR1 and CDR2: MNHEY, SVGEGT.

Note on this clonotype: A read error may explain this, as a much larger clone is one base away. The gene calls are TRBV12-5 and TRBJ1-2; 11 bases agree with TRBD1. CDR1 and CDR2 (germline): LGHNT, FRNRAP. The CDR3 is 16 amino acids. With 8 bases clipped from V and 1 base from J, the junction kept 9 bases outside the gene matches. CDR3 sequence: CASTIGQGALNYGYTF. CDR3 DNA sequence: TGTGCTAGTACCATCGGACAGGGGGCTCTTAACTATGGCTACACCTTC.

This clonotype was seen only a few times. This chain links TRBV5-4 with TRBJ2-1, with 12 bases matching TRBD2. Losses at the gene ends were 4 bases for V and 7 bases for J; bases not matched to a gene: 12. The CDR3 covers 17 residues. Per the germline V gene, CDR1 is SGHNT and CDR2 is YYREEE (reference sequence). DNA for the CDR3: TGTGCCAGCAGCCCCTTCTCTAGCGGGGGGGCGAGAAATGAGCAGTTCTTC. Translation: CASSPFSSGGARNEQFF.

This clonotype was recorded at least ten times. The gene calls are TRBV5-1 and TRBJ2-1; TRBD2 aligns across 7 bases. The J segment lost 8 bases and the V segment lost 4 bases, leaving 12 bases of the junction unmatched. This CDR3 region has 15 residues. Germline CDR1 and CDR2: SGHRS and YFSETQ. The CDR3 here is CASSLMTSYNDEQFF. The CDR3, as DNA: TGCGCCAGCAGCCTGATGACTAGCTACAATGATGAGCAGTTCTTC.

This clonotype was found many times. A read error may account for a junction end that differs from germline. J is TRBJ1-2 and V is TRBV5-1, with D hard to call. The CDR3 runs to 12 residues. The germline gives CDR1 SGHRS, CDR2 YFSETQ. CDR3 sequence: CASSLTDYGYTF. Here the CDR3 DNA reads TGCGCCAGCAGCTTGACTGACTACGGCTACACCTTC.